Listed here are 17 T cell receptor beta chains from one sample, sequenced in a study of blood T cell repertoires in COVID-19. Sequenced by immunoSEQ multiplex PCR; TCRdb stores in-frame clones only, minus some. The sample carries roughly 56,000 clones, 85% recorded once. The specimen was peripheral blood. The receptors were sampled from a human donor in a cohort sampled during active COVID-19.

The chain is built from TRBV2 and TRBJ1-5; TRBD1 matches at 10 bases. CDR1 SNHLY and CDR2 FYNNEI come from the germline V gene. With V trimmed by 6 bases and J by 4 bases, 3 bases remained unmatched. The CDR3 spans 14 residues. CDR3: CASRTGGFNQPQHF. Written as DNA, the CDR3 is TGTGCCAGCAGGACAGGGGGCTTTAATCAGCCCCAGCATTTT.

The chain combines TRBV10-1 with TRBJ1-1; TRBD1 aligns across 8 bases. This CDR3 spans 15 amino acids. Germline CDR1 is WNHNN and CDR2 is SYGVQD (reference sequence). The ends lost 4 bases at V and 1 base at J; junction bases unmatched: 5. CDR3 sequence (DNA): TGCGCCAGCAGTGTGGGGACAGGCGAGAACACTGAAGCTTTCTTT. As protein: CASSVGTGENTEAFF.

The chain has TRBV19 and TRBJ2-7; D remains ambiguous. Germline CDR1 reads LNHDA; CDR2 reads SQIVND (reference sequence). The CDR3 sequence is 14 residues long. V lost 5 bases to trimming and J lost 5 bases, with 16 bases between them. CDR3 in DNA: TGTGCCAGTAGTCGGAGAATCCTCCGGAACGAGCAGTACTTC. This gives the protein CASSRRILRNEQYF.

V usage is TRBV5-5 and J usage is TRBJ1-4; 9 nucleotides line up with TRBD1. Germline V CDR1 and CDR2: SGHKS, YYEKEE (reference sequence). The CDR3 covers 15 residues. J lost 4 bases, V lost 3 bases, and 4 bases had no gene match. The CDR3: CASSSPGQGNEKLFF. The CDR3 coding sequence is TGTGCCAGCAGCTCTCCGGGACAGGGTAATGAAAAACTGTTTTTT.

The chain uses TRBV3-1 (or the pseudogene TRBV3-2) and TRBJ1-2; no clear D gene. CDR1 is LGHDT and CDR2 is YNNKEL in the germline V gene (reference sequence). The V and J ends lost 2 bases and 0 bases respectively, with 16 bases between them. There are 17 residues in the CDR3. The CDR3 DNA reads as TGTGCCAGCAGCCAATTGGGCAGCCTGAGAGCTAACTATGGCTACACCTTC. Protein: CASSQLGSLRANYGYTF.

This clone was counted a few times. V gene TRBV20-1 combines with J gene TRBJ2-7; 9 nucleotides match TRBD2. Germline-derived CDR1 and CDR2 are DFQATT and SNEGSKA (reference sequence). This CDR3 has 11 residues. The V segment lost 7 bases and the J segment 6 bases; nucleotides outside the gene matches: 4. The CDR3 spells CSGGRAGEQYF. In DNA, the CDR3 is TGCAGTGGCGGGAGGGCCGGCGAGCAGTACTTC.

This clone was detected only a few times. The chain joins TRBV30 to TRBJ1-1, with 9 nucleotides matching TRBD1. This CDR3 has 13 amino acids. The V segment lost 3 bases and the J segment 4 bases; nucleotides outside the gene matches: 3. Germline V gene sequence: CDR1 GTSNPN, CDR2 SVGIG (reference sequence). DNA of the CDR3: TGTGCCTGGAGCCCGACAGGGGGCACTGAAGCTTTCTTT. It specifies CAWSPTGGTEAFF.

J is TRBJ2-2 and V is TRBV11-2, with 8 bases identical to TRBD2. The CDR3 is 16 amino acids. The J segment lost 0 bases and the V segment lost 10 bases, leaving 10 bases of the junction unmatched. Germline V gene sequence: CDR1 SGHAT, CDR2 FQNNGV. The chain's CDR3 is CATGRGVNANTGELFF. CDR3 nucleotides: TGTGCCACCGGGAGGGGGGTGAACGCGAACACCGGGGAGCTGTTTTTT.

The rearrangement joins TRBV10-3 to TRBJ1-5, with a tentative D call TRBD1 (6 bases). Germline V gene data show CDR1 as ENHRY and CDR2 as SYGVKD. Trimming pared 2 bases from V and 0 bases from J, leaving 11 bases between. The length of the CDR3 is 16 residues. CDR3 DNA sequence: TGTGCCATCAGTGAGAATGGGGGCGATAGCAATCAGCCCCAGCATTTT. Its protein product is CAISENGGDSNQPQHF.

V gene TRBV3-1 (or the pseudogene TRBV3-2) combines with J gene TRBJ1-2, with D hard to call. Trimming shortened V by 2 bases and J by 4 bases, and 5 bases separated the two germline ends. The CDR3 consists of 12 residues. Germline values: CDR1 LGHDT, CDR2 YNNKEL (reference sequence). CDR3 sequence (DNA): TGTGCCAGCAGCCAAAGGAGCTATGGCTACACCTTC. Its protein product is CASSQRSYGYTF.

This chain uses TRBV5-4 with TRBJ2-1; 10 bases align to TRBD1. Germline CDR1 and CDR2: SGHNT and YYREEE (reference sequence). The CDR3 is made up of 14 amino acids. J lost 10 bases, V lost 4 bases, and 8 bases had no gene match. The CDR3, as DNA: TGTGCCAGCAGCGCCCGGACAGGGGGGTTCGAGCAGTTCTTC. This sequence encodes CASSARTGGFEQFF.

V usage is TRBV28 and J usage is TRBJ2-7; D not certain. Trimming took 3 bases from V and 2 from J, leaving 11 bases between them. This CDR3 is 14 amino acids long. Germline loops: CDR1 MDHEN, CDR2 SYDVKM. CDR3 DNA: TGTGCCAGCAGTTTGGCTAGACCTACCTACGAGCAGTACTTC. Translating it yields CASSLARPTYEQYF.

V gene TRBV28 combines with J gene TRBJ1-5; D perhaps matches TRBD1 (6 bases). Trimming took off 2 bases at V and 5 bases at J, with 19 bases between the two ends. Germline V gene lookup returns CDR1 MDHEN and CDR2 SYDVKM. The CDR3 runs to 17 residues. DNA for the CDR3: TGTGCCAGCAGTTTAAGTATGGGCAGGGGATTATATCAGCCCCAGCATTTT. Translation: CASSLSMGRGLYQPQHF.

The chain has TRBV19 and TRBJ2-5; TRBD2 matches 7 bases. The CDR3 has 17 residues. Germline assignment: CDR1 LNHDA and CDR2 SQIVND (reference sequence). Germline trimming cut 6 bases from V and 5 bases from J; bases unmatched to any gene: 18. CDR3 DNA sequence: TGTGCCAGTAGCTCCTGGAGCGGGGCAATTCTAGGGGAGACCCAGTACTTC. Translating it yields CASSSWSGAILGETQYF.

The genes are TRBV28 and TRBJ1-1; no reliable D call. V gave up 5 bases and J gave up 2 bases, with 15 bases separating them. From germline, CDR1 is MDHEN and CDR2 SYDVKM. The CDR3 covers 15 residues. CDR3 nucleotides: TGTGCCAGCAGTCCCTCGGGTGCACCCAACACTGAAGCTTTCTTT. It is translated as CASSPSGAPNTEAFF.

The V call is TRBV10-2, the J call TRBJ1-4, with TRBD1 as a possible D gene (5 bases). The CDR3 contains 15 residues. Germline CDR1 WSHSY, CDR2 SAAADI. The germline V and J ends were trimmed by 0 bases and 8 bases, with 13 bases remaining between them. The CDR3 protein is CASSESSRAREKLFF. The CDR3 DNA follows: TGCGCCAGCAGTGAGTCTAGCAGGGCAAGGGAAAAACTGTTTTTT.

The rearrangement uses TRBV10-1 and TRBJ2-4; 7 bases line up with TRBD2. V dropped 3 bases and J dropped 8; count of bases not matched to a gene: 1. CDR1 is WNHNN and CDR2 is SYGVQD in the germline V gene (reference sequence). This CDR3 has 12 residues. CDR3 bases: TGCGCCAGCAGTGACCGGGAGGACATTCAGTACTTC. This translates into CASSDREDIQYF.